This record covers a single T cell receptor beta chain. This sample is part of a study of blood T cell repertoires in COVID-19. Study as a whole: Sample material is recorded as cDNA or gDNA derived from T cells, B-cell-depleted T cells, or PBMCs.

The germline V gene has CDR1 MNHNY and CDR2 SVGAGI (reference sequence). There are 13 residues in the CDR3. Trimming shortened V by 10 bases and J by 2 bases, and 14 bases separated the two germline ends. The authors' processing: Amplifying reference gene primers gave estimates of nucleated cell counts. The table came from immunoSEQ multiplex PCR; TCRdb's copy has only in-frame clones and leaves some out. V and J calls and clone size are those listed in that table; D and trimming were worked out from the DNA. The table lists about 290,000 clones, around 90% of them singletons, with approximately 1.5% in the top ten. Categorization into cohorts depended on clinical history that participants reported. Donors in Cohort 3 counted as recovered after two negative PCRs, clearance, or symptom resolution.

Sequencing input: PBMCs or T cells enriched from blood (not recorded which). The rearrangement uses TRBV6-6 and TRBJ1-2; TRBD1 is a possible D gene (6 bases). This TCR was recovered from a woman aged 40 to 49 who had recovered from COVID-19. CDR3 DNA sequence: TGTGCCACCGGACAGCCCTCAAACTATGGCTACACCTTC. Its translation is CATGQPSNYGYTF.